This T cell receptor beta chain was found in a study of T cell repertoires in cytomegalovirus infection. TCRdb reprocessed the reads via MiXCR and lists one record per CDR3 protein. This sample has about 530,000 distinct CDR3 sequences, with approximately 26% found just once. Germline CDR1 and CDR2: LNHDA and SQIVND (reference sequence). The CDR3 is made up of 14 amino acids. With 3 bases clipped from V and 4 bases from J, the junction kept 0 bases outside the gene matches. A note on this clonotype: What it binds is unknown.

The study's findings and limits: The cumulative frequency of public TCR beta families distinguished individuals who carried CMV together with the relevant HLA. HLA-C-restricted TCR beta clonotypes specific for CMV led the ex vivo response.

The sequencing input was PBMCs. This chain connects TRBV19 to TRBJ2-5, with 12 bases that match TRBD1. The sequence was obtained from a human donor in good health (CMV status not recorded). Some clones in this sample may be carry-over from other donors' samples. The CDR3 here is CASSMGQGAETQYF. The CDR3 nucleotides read TGTGCCAGTAGTATGGGACAGGGGGCAGAGACCCAGTACTTC.